This T cell receptor beta chain was captured by sequencing in a study of regulatory dendritic cells for organ transplantation. General observations from the study: Regulatory dendritic cells appeared to expand memory CD8+ clones less than mature ones. Considerable individual heterogeneity was seen in alloreactive memory CD8+ T cells. Memory T cells were less diverse than naive, with memory CD8+ most oligoclonal.

Assay used: immunoSEQ multiplex PCR; TCRdb lists only in-frame clones, some missing. The table shows 25,000 to 30,000 clones, with about three quarters occurring only once. Concerning this clone: Its target is not known.

With 7 bases clipped from V and 10 bases from J, the junction kept 12 bases outside the gene matches. Germline-derived CDR1 and CDR2 are SNHLY and FYNNEI. CDR3 length equals 14 residues. Naive CD45RA+ and memory CD45RO+ CD4+ or CD8+ T cells were FACS-sorted. This chain links TRBV2 with TRBJ2-1; 8 bases are a match to TRBD1. The sample comprised memory CD4+ T cells from blood. Subset specified: CD45RO+ memory T cells. The receptor was derived from a human donor in good health. The chain's CDR3 is CASKRDRTAEEQFF. CDR3 coding DNA: TGTGCCAGCAAAAGGGACAGGACCGCGGAAGAGCAGTTCTTC.